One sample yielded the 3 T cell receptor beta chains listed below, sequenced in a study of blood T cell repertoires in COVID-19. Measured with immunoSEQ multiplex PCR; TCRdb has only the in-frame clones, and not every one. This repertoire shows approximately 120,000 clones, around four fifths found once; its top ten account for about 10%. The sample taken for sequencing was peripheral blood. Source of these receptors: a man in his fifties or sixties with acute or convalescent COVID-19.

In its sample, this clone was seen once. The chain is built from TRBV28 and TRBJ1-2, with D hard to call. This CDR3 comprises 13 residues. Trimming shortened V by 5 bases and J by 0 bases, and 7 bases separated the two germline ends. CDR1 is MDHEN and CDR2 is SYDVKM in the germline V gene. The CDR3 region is CASSLSTNYGYTF. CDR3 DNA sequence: TGTGCCAGCAGTCTATCTACTAACTATGGCTACACCTTC.

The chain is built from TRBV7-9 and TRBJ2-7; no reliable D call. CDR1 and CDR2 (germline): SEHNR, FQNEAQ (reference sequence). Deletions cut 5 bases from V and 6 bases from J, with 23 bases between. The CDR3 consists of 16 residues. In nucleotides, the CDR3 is TGTGCCAGCAGCCATCCACCGCGGTATTCCACGGGCGAGCAGTACTTC. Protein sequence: CASSHPPRYSTGEQYF. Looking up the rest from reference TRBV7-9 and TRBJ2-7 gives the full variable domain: DTGVSQNPRHKITKRGQNVTFRCDPISEHNRLYWYRQTLGQGPEFLTYFQNEAQLEKSRLLSDRFSAERPKGSFSTLEIQRTEQGDSAMYLCASSHPPRYSTGEQYFGPGTRLTVT.

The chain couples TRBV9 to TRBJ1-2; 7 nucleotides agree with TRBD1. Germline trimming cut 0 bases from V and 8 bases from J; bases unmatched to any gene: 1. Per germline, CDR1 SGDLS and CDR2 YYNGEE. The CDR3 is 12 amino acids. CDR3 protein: CASSVEGAGYTF. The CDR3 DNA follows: TGTGCCAGCAGCGTAGAGGGGGCGGGCTACACCTTC.